The next 18 T cell receptor beta chains were all read from a single sample in a study of blood T cell repertoires in COVID-19. TCRdb's copy holds only in-frame clones and misses some; the assay was immunoSEQ multiplex PCR. This table has tens of thousands of clones, 70% to 90% appearing once. The sequenced sample was peripheral blood. These receptors came from a human donor with active COVID-19. The donor label of this sample is uncertain.

The chain is built from TRBV9 and TRBJ2-3, with a possible D match to TRBD2 (6 bases). There are 17 residues in the CDR3. Germline lookup yields CDR1 SGDLS and CDR2 YYNGEE. V gave up 0 bases and J gave up 0 bases, with 14 bases separating them. CDR3 sequence reads: CASSVATGTVSTDTQYF. CDR3 nucleotides: TGTGCCAGCAGCGTAGCTACCGGGACTGTCAGCACAGATACGCAGTATTTT. Supplemented by reference TRBV9 and TRBJ2-3, the full variable domain reads DSGVTQTPKHLITATGQRVTLRCSPRSGDLSVYWYQQSLDQGLQFLIQYYNGEERAKGNILERFSAQQFPDLHSELNLSSLELGDSALYFCASSVATGTVSTDTQYFGPGTRLTVL.

This clone came up a few times. The V call is TRBV7-2, the J call TRBJ1-2; 10 bases match TRBD1. This CDR3 contains 14 residues. Trimming took 5 bases from V and 8 from J; bases not matched to a gene: 8. Looked up from germline, CDR1 is SGHTA and CDR2 is FQGNSA. In DNA form, the CDR3 reads TGTGCCAGCAGCACCTGGGACAGGGGCACAGGCTACACCTTC. It translates to CASSTWDRGTGYTF. The variable domain in full, with the rest retrieved from reference TRBV7-2 and TRBJ1-2, is GAGVSQSPSNKVTEKGKDVELRCDPISGHTALYWYRQSLGQGLEFLIYFQGNSAPDKSGLPSDRFSAERTGGSVSTLTIQRTQQEDSAVYLCASSTWDRGTGYTFGSGTRLTVV.

The J gene is TRBJ1-1, the V gene TRBV10-3; 9 positions agree with TRBD1. CDR3 length: 14 amino acids. Germline V gene sequence: CDR1 ENHRY, CDR2 SYGVKD. The junction had 10 bases not matched to a gene; V was cut back by 11 bases and J by 3 bases. This chain's CDR3 is CAVSTGTGHTEAFF. Written as DNA, the CDR3 is TGTGCCGTATCAACCGGGACAGGGCACACTGAAGCTTTCTTT.

This clone was detected only a few times. V usage is TRBV4-2 and J usage is TRBJ2-3; TRBD2 aligns across 8 bases. Trimming at V came to 3 bases and at J to 3 bases, leaving 5 bases not matched to a gene. This CDR3 has 15 amino acids. Germline V gene data show CDR1 as LGHNA and CDR2 as YNFKEQ. CDR3 region: CASSQGSGETDTQYF. The DNA for the CDR3 is TGTGCCAGCAGCCAGGGTAGCGGGGAAACAGATACGCAGTATTTT.

The chain joins TRBV11-2 to TRBJ1-6, with 9 bases that match TRBD1. Germline V CDR1 and CDR2: SGHAT, FQNNGV. The CDR3 spans 16 residues. The ends lost 5 bases at V and 9 bases at J; junction bases unmatched: 11. The CDR3 coding sequence is TGTGCCAGCAGCCCTTTGGGGACAGGGCTTATTTCACCCCTCCACTTT. This codes for CASSPLGTGLISPLHF.

This clone was picked up a small number of times. This rearrangement joins TRBV6-6 to TRBJ2-7; weak D call: TRBD1 (6 bases). With 10 bases removed from V and 4 bases from J, the gap between germline ends came to 17 bases. CDR1 and CDR2 from the germline V gene are MNHNY and SVGAGI (reference sequence). The CDR3 runs 13 residues. CDR3 bases: TGTGCCACCGACTCCCAGGGGTCATACGAGCAGTACTTC. Its translation: CATDSQGSYEQYF.

The chain recombines TRBV7-9 with TRBJ2-7; TRBD1 might be the D (5 bases). The germline V gene has CDR1 SEHNR and CDR2 FQNEAQ (reference sequence). Deletions cut 2 bases from V and 9 bases from J, with 17 bases between. The CDR3 is 14 residues long. CDR3 protein: CASSLRQLSDRQYF. CDR3 bases: TGTGCCAGCAGCTTAAGGCAGCTTAGTGACAGGCAGTACTTC.

The chain carries TRBV15 and TRBJ1-3; a possible D gene is TRBD1 (6 bases). CDR1 and CDR2 from the germline V gene are LNHNV and YYDKDF (reference sequence). The V and J ends lost 0 bases and 2 bases respectively, with 8 bases between them. The CDR3 covers 15 residues. The CDR3 coding sequence is TGTGCCACCAGCAGAGAACAGGGTGCTGGAAACACCATATATTTT. The encoded protein is CATSREQGAGNTIYF.

The rearrangement joins TRBV19 to TRBJ2-5; D unclear. With 5 bases removed from V and 5 bases from J, the gap between germline ends came to 12 bases. This CDR3 has 13 amino acids. The germline gives CDR1 LNHDA, CDR2 SQIVND (reference sequence). The CDR3 sequence: CASSPGWAETQYF. CDR3 nucleotide sequence: TGTGCCAGTAGTCCCGGTTGGGCGGAGACCCAGTACTTC.

The chain couples TRBV27 to TRBJ2-3, with TRBD2 identical over 7 bases. There are 16 residues in the CDR3. V trimming: 5 bases; J trimming: 4 bases; junction bases outside the gene matches: 12. Germline V CDR1 and CDR2: MNHEY, SMNVEV (reference sequence). CDR3: CASSPSAGEASDTQYF. In nucleotides, the CDR3 is TGTGCCAGCAGTCCCTCGGCGGGAGAGGCGTCAGATACGCAGTATTTT.

V is TRBV4-2 and J is TRBJ2-7, with TRBD1 matching 8 bases. V was clipped by 0 bases and J by 7 bases; unmatched bases: 11. The CDR3 has 16 residues. Looked up from germline, CDR1 is LGHNA and CDR2 is YNFKEQ. The chain's CDR3 is CASSQDPGQGGREQYF. The CDR3 DNA follows: TGTGCCAGCAGCCAAGATCCAGGACAGGGAGGTAGAGAGCAGTACTTC.

This chain connects TRBV24-1 to TRBJ2-1; no definite D call. This CDR3 is built from 18 residues. V was clipped by 2 bases and J by 8 bases, with 24 bases between them. Germline V gene sequence: CDR1 KGHDR, CDR2 SFDVKD. CDR3 in amino acids: CATSDSPINKERRDEQFF. The CDR3 DNA is TGTGCCACCAGTGATTCGCCCATCAACAAAGAAAGGAGAGATGAGCAGTTCTTC.

In its sample, this clone was seen a few times. The V call is TRBV7-8, the J call TRBJ1-6; D remains ambiguous. V dropped 7 bases and J dropped 7 bases, with 17 bases sitting between them. The CDR3 extends over 15 amino acids. Germline CDR1 reads SGHVS; CDR2 reads FQNEAQ. Here the CDR3 reads CASTPDGGYNSPLHF. CDR3 DNA: TGTGCCAGCACACCTGACGGCGGGTACAATTCACCCCTCCACTTT.

This chain connects TRBV4-1 to TRBJ2-2; maybe TRBD2 (6 bases). The germline gives CDR1 MGHRA, CDR2 YSYEKL. The CDR3 extends over 17 amino acids. V dropped 0 bases and J dropped 4 bases, with 15 bases sitting between them. This chain's CDR3 is CASSQEGAPRGTGELFF. The CDR3 DNA reads as TGCGCCAGCAGCCAAGAAGGAGCGCCGCGGGGCACCGGGGAGCTGTTTTTT.

V usage is TRBV5-5 and J usage is TRBJ2-3; 13 nucleotides agree with TRBD2. The CDR3 covers 16 residues. CDR1 and CDR2 (germline): SGHKS, YYEKEE (reference sequence). V lost 4 bases and J lost 4; bases outside the gene matches: 6. CDR3 protein: CASSTGLAGSADTQYF. The CDR3, as DNA: TGTGCCAGCAGCACGGGACTAGCGGGATCCGCAGATACGCAGTATTTT. The full variable domain, its missing parts supplied by reference TRBV5-5 and TRBJ2-3, is DAGVTQSPTHLIKTRGQQVTLRCSPISGHKSVSWYQQVLGQGPQFIFQYYEKEERGRGNFPDRFSARQFPNYSSELNVNALLLGDSALYLCASSTGLAGSADTQYFGPGTRLTVL.

The chain uses TRBV11-3 and TRBJ1-6; a possible D gene is TRBD1 (5 bases). CDR1 SGHNT and CDR2 YENEEA come from the germline V gene. Trimming removed 3 bases at V and 5 bases at J, with 5 bases between. CDR3 size: 13 residues. CDR3 sequence reads: CASSLTDNSPLHF. CDR3 nucleotide sequence: TGTGCCAGCAGCTTGACAGATAATTCACCCCTCCACTTT. Using reference TRBV11-3 and TRBJ1-6 for the parts outside the CDR3, the full variable domain is EAGVVQSPRYKIIEKKQPVAFWCNPISGHNTLYWYLQNLGQGPELLIRYENEEAVDDSQLPKDRFSAERLKGVDSTLKIQPAELGDSAVYLCASSLTDNSPLHFGNGTRLTVT.

The chain recombines TRBV19 with TRBJ2-4; 9 positions match TRBD1. The germline gives CDR1 LNHDA, CDR2 SQIVND (reference sequence). The trim removed 4 bases at V and 11 bases at J, leaving 12 bases unmatched. This CDR3 comprises 15 residues. CDR3 DNA sequence: TGTGCCAGTAGTACTCCGGGACAGGGTAGTTCTCTTCAGTACTTC. Amino acid sequence: CASSTPGQGSSLQYF.

Only one count was recorded for this clone. The rearrangement joins TRBV12-2 to TRBJ1-3. TRBV12-2 is marked as a pseudogene. The CDR3 is 16 amino acids. As DNA, the CDR3 is TGTGCAAGTCGCTTTATCGAGGGAGCAAAGATTAACACCATATATTTT. Translation gives CASRFIEGAKINTIYF.